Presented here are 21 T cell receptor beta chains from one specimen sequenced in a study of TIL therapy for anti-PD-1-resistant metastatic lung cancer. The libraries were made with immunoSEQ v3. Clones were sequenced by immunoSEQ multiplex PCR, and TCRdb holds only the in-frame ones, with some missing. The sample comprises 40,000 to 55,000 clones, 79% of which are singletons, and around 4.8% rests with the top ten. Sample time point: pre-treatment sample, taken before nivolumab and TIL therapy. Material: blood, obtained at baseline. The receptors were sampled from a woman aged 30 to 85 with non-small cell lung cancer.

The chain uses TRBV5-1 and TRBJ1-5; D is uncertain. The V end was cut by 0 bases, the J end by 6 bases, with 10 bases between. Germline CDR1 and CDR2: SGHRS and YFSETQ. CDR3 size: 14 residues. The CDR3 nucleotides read TGCGCCAGCAGCTTGGAAGGTAGCGGTCAGCCCCAGCATTTT. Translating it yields CASSLEGSGQPQHF.

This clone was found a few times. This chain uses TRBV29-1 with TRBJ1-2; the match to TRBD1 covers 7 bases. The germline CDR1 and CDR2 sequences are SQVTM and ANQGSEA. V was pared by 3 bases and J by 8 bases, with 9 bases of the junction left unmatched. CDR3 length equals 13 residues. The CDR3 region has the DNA TGCAGCGTTGACGTAGACAGGGCGGGAGGCTACACCTTC. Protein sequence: CSVDVDRAGGYTF.

The CDR3 sequence is CASSYSGTGHGYTF. The CDR3 DNA reads TGTGCCAGCAGTTACTCTGGGACAGGGCATGGCTACACCTTC. V gene TRBV6-6 combines with J gene TRBJ1-2; 9 nucleotides align to TRBD1. The CDR3 contains 14 residues. CDR1 MNHNY and CDR2 SVGAGI come from the germline V gene (reference sequence). V lost 0 bases and J lost 6; bases outside the gene matches: 2.

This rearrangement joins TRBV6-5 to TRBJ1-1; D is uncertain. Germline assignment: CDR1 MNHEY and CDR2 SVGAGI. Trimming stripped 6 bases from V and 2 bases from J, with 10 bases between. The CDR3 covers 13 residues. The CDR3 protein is CASSLTDNTEAFF. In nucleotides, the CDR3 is TGTGCCAGCAGCTTAACGGATAACACTGAAGCTTTCTTT.

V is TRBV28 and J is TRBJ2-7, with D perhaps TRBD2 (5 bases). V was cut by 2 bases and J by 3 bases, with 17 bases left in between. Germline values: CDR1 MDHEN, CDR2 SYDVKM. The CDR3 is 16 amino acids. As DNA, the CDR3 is TGTGCCAGCAGTTTAGTCGCCCCTTTGGAGGTCTACGAGCAGTACTTC. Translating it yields CASSLVAPLEVYEQYF.

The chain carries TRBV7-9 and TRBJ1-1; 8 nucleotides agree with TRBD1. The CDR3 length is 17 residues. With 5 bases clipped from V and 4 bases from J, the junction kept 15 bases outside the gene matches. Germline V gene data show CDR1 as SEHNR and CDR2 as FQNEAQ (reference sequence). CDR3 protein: CASSRQGRDARGTEAFF. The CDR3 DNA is TGTGCCAGCAGCCGACAGGGGAGGGATGCGAGAGGCACTGAAGCTTTCTTT.

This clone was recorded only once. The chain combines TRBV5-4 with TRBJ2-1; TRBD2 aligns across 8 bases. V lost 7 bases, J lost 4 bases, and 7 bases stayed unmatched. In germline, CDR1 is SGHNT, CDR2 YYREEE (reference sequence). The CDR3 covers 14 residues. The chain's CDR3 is CASHPGTSYNEQFF. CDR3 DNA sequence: TGTGCCAGCCATCCCGGGACTAGTTACAATGAGCAGTTCTTC.

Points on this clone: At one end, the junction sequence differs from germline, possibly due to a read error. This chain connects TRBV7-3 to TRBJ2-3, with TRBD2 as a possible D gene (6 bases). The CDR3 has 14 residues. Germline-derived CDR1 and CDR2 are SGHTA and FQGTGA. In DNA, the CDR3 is TGTGTCAGCAGCTCTAGCGTGGGGGCAGATACGCAGTATTTT. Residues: CVSSSSVGADTQYF.

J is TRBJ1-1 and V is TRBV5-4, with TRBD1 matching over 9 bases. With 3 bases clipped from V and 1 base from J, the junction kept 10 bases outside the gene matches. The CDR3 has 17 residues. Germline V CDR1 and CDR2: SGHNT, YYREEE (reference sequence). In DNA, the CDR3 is TGTGCCAGCAGCTGGGGCTTAAGGGGACAGGGGAACACTGAAGCTTTCTTT. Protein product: CASSWGLRGQGNTEAFF. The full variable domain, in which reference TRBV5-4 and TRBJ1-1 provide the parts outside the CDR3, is ETGVTQSPTHLIKTRGQQVTLRCSSQSGHNTVSWYQQALGQGPQFIFQYYREEENGRGNFPPRFSGLQFPNYSSELNVNALELDDSALYLCASSWGLRGQGNTEAFFGQGTRLTVV.

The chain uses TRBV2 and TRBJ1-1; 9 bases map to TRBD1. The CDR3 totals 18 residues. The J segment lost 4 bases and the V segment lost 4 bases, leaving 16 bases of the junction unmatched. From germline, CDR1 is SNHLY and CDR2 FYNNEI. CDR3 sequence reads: CASSGGRGNRGLGTEAFF. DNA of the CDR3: TGTGCCAGCAGTGGAGGCAGGGGAAACAGGGGGCTCGGCACTGAAGCTTTCTTT.

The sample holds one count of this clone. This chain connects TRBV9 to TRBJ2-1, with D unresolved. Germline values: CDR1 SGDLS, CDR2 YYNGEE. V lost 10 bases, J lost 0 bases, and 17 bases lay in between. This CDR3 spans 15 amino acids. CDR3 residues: CASRAVGSSYNEQFF. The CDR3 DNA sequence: TGTGCCTCTCGGGCGGTGGGAAGCTCCTACAATGAGCAGTTCTTC.

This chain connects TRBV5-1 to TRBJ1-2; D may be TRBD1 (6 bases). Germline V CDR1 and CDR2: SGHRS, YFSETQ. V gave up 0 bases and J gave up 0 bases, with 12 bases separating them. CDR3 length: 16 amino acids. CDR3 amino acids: CASSLGQGPSNYGYTF. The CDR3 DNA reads TGCGCCAGCAGCTTGGGGCAGGGGCCCTCTAACTATGGCTACACCTTC.

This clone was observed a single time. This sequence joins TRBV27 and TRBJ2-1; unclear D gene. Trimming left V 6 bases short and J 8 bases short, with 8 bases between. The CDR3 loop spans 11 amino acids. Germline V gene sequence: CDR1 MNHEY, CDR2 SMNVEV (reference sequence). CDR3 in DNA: TGTGCCAGCAGGAATAAGTATGAGCAGTTCTTC. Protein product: CASRNKYEQFF.

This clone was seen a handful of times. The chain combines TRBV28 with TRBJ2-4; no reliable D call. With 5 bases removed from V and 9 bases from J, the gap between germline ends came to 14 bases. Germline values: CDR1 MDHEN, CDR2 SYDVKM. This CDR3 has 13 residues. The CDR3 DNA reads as TGTGCCAGCAGTCCGCCGTATTCGGGCATTCAGTACTTC. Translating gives CASSPPYSGIQYF.

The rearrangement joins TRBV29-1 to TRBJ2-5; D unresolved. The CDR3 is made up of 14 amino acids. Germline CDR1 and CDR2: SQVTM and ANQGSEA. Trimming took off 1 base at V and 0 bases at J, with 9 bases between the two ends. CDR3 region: CSVEAATDQETQYF. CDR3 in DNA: TGCAGCGTTGAAGCGGCGACCGACCAAGAGACCCAGTACTTC.

This chain's CDR3 is CASSRVLAEQETQYF. The CDR3 DNA sequence: TGTGCCAGCAGCCGCGTGCTAGCGGAGCAAGAGACCCAGTACTTC. The chain links TRBV4-2 to TRBJ2-5, with TRBD2 identical over 7 bases. CDR3 length: 15 amino acids. Germline trimming cut 4 bases from V and 2 bases from J; bases unmatched to any gene: 7. Germline V CDR1 and CDR2: LGHNA, YNFKEQ.

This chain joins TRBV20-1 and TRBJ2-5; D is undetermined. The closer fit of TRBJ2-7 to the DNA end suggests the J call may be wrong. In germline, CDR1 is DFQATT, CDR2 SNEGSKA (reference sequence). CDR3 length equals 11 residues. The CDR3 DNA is TGCAGTGCCCCCGGATTCCACGAGCAGTACTTC. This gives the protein CSAPGFHEQYF.

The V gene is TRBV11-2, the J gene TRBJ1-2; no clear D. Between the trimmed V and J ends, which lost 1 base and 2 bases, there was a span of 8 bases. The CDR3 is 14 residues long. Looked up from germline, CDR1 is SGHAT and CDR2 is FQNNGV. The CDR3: CASSLGNRNYGYTF. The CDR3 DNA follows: TGTGCCAGCAGCTTAGGGAACAGAAACTATGGCTACACCTTC.

The CDR3 nucleotides read TGTGCCAGCAGTGAACCAGGCAACTACGAGCAGTACTTC. It is translated as CASSEPGNYEQYF. The V gene is TRBV2, the J gene TRBJ2-7; the D is unclear. The V gene's germline CDR1 is SNHLY and CDR2 FYNNEI. Trimming took off 2 bases at V and 3 bases at J, with 8 bases between the two ends. CDR3 length equals 13 residues.

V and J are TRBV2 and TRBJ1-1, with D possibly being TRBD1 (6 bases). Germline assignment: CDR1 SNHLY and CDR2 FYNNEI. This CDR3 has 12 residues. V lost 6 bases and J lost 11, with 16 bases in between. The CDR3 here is CASREQGPGAFF. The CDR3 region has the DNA TGTGCCAGCAGAGAACAGGGTCCCGGGGCTTTCTTT.

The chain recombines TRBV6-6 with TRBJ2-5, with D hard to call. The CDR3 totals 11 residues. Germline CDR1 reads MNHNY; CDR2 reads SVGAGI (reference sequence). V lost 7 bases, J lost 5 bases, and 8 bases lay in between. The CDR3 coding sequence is TGTGCCAGCACCTTGTTTGAGACCCAGTACTTC. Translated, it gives CASTLFETQYF.